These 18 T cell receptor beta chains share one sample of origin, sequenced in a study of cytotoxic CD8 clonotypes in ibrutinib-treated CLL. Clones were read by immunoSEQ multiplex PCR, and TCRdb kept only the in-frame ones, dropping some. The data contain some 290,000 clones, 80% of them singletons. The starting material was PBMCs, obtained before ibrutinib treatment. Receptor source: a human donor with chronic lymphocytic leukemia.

CDR3 region: CASSVALGTSGIVNNEQFF. The CDR3 DNA reads TGTGCCAGCAGCGTAGCTCTTGGGACTAGCGGGATTGTAAACAATGAGCAGTTCTTC. The genes are TRBV9 and TRBJ2-1; TRBD2 matches 13 bases. The CDR3 length is 19 residues. After removal of 0 bases from V and 5 bases from J, the junction contained 11 bases not matched to a gene. Germline-derived CDR1 and CDR2 are SGDLS and YYNGEE.

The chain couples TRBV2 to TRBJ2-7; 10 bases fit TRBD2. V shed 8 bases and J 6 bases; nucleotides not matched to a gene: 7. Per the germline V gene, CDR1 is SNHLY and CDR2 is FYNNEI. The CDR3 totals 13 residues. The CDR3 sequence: CASRPSGSGEQYF. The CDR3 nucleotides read TGTGCCAGCCGGCCTAGCGGGAGTGGCGAGCAGTACTTC. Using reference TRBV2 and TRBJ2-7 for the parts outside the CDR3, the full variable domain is EPEVTQTPSHQVTQMGQEVILRCVPISNHLYFYWYRQILGQKVEFLVSFYNNEISEKSEIFDDQFSVERPDGSNFTLKIRSTKLEDSAMYFCASRPSGSGEQYFGPGTRLTVT.

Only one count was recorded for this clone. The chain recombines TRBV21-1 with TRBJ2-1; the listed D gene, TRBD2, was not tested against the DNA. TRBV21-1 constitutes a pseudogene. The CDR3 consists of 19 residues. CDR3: CASSESTSGRKVGRNEQFF. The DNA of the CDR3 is TGTGCCAGCAGCGAATCGACTAGCGGGAGAAAGGTCGGGCGCAATGAGCAGTTCTTC.

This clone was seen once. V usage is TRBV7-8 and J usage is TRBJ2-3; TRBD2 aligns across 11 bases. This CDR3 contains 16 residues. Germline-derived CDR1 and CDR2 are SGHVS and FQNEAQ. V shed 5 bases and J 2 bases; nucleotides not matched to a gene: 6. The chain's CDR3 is CASSQGLAVFTDTQYF. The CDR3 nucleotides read TGTGCCAGCAGCCAGGGACTAGCGGTGTTCACAGATACGCAGTATTTT.

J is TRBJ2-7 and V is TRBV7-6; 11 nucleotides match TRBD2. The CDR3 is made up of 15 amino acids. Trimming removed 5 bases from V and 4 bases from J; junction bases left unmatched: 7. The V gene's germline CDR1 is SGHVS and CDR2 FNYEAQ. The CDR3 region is CASSQLAGEAYEQYF. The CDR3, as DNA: TGTGCCAGCAGCCAACTAGCGGGAGAGGCTTACGAGCAGTACTTC.

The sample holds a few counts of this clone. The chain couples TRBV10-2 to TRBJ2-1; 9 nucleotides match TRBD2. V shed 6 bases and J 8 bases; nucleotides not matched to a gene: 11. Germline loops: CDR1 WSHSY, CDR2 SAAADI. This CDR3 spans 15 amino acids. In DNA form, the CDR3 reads TGCGCCAGCAGCCGGGTGGTTAGCGGGAGTGATGAGCAGTTCTTC. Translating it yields CASSRVVSGSDEQFF.

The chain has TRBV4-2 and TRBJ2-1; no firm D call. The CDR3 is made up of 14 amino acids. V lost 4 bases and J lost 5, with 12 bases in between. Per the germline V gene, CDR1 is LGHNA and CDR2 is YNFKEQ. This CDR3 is CASSLTGRNNEQFF. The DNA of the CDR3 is TGTGCCAGCAGCCTAACCGGCAGAAACAATGAGCAGTTCTTC.

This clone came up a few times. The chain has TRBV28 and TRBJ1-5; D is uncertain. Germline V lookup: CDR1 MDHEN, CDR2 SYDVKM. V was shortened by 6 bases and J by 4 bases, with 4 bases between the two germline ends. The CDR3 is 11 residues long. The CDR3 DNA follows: TGTGCCAGCAGCCGTAATCAGCCCCAGCATTTT. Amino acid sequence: CASSRNQPQHF.

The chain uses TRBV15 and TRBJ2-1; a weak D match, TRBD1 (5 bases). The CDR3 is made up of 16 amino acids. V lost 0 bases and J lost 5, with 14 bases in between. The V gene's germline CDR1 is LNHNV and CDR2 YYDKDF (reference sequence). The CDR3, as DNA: TGTGCCACCAGCAGAGATTTAGGGGTCCCGAACAATGAGCAGTTCTTC. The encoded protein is CATSRDLGVPNNEQFF.

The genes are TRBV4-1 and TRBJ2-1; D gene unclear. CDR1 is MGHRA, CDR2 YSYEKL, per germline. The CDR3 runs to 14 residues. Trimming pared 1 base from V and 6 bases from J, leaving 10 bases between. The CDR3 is CASSQVLPINEQFF. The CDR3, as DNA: TGCGCCAGCAGCCAAGTATTACCCATCAATGAGCAGTTCTTC.

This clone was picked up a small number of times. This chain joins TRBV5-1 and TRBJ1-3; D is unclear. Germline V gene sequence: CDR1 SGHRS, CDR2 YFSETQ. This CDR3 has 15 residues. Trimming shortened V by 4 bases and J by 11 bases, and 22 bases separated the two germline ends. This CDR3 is CASSLTRTALEPIYF. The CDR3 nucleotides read TGCGCCAGCAGCCTAACGCGGACGGCCCTTGAACCCATATATTTT.

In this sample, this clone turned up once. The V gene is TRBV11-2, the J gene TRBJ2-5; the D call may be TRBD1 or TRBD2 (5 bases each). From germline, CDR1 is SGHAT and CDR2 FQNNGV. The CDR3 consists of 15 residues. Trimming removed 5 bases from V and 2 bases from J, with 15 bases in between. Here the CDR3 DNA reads TGTGCCAGCAGCAAGGCTAGGGACCAACAAGAGACCCAGTACTTC. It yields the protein CASSKARDQQETQYF.

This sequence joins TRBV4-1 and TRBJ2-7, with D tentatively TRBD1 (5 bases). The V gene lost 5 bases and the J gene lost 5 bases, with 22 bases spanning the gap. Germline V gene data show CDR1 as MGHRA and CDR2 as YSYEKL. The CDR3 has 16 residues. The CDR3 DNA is TGCGCCAGCAGCGAACTCCCTACAGAAAAAGGGGACGAGCAGTACTTC. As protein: CASSELPTEKGDEQYF.

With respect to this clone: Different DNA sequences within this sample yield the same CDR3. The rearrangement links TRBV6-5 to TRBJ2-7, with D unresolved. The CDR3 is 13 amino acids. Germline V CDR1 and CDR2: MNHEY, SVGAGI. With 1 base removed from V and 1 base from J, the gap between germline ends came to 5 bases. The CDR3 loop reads CASSYFGSYEQYF. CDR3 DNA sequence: TGTGCCAGCAGTTACTTTGGTTCCTACGAGCAGTACTTC.

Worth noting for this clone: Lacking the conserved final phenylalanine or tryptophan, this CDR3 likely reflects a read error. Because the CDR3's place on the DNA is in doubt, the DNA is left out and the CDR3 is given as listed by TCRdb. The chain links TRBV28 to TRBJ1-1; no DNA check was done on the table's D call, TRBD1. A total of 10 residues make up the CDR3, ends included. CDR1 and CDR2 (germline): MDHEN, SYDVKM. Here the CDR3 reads CASSGAVPIL.

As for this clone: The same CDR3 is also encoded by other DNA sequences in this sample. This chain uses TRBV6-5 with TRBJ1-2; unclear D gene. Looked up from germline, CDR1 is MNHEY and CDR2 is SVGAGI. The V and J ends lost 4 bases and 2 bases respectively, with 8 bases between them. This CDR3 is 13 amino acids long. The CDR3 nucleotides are TGTGCCAGCAGTTCGCGAGAGAACTATGGCTACACCTTC. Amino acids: CASSSRENYGYTF.

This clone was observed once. The CDR3 DNA follows: TGTGCCAGCAGCAACTATAGAGGGGAGCAGTTCTTC. Its translation is CASSNYRGEQFF. This chain links TRBV9 with TRBJ2-1, with D possibly TRBD2 on 5 matching bases. The CDR3 is 12 amino acids. V lost 4 bases, J lost 10 bases, and 12 bases lay in between. The V gene's germline CDR1 is SGDLS and CDR2 YYNGEE.

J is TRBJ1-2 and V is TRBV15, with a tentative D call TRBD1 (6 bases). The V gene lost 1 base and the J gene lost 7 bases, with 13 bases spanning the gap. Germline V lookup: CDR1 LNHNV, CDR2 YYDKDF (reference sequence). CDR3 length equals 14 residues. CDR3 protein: CATSRGQGTPGYTF. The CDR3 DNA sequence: TGTGCCACCAGCAGAGGGCAGGGGACCCCTGGCTACACCTTC.